This T cell receptor (beta chain) derives from a study of control samples from healthy donors and cancer patients. Germline CDR1 and CDR2: SSHAT and FNYEAQ (reference sequence). The length of the CDR3 is 15 residues. This clone occurred once. One junction end does not reproduce the germline sequence, and a read error may be involved. Method: immunoSEQ multiplex PCR; TCRdb's copy keeps in-frame clones and lacks some. The sample includes approximately 44,000 clones, about 75% seen only once; the top ten take about a sixth. Sequencing was done on a sample of formalin-fixed, paraffin-embedded tissue. The rearrangement uses TRBV7-7 and TRBJ2-1, with TRBD1 matching 8 bases. The sequence derives from a male donor with melanoma. The CDR3 here is CASSQGGQVNNEQFF. Here the CDR3 DNA reads TGTGCTAGCAGCCAGGGGGGACAGGTAAACAATGAGCAGTTCTTC.